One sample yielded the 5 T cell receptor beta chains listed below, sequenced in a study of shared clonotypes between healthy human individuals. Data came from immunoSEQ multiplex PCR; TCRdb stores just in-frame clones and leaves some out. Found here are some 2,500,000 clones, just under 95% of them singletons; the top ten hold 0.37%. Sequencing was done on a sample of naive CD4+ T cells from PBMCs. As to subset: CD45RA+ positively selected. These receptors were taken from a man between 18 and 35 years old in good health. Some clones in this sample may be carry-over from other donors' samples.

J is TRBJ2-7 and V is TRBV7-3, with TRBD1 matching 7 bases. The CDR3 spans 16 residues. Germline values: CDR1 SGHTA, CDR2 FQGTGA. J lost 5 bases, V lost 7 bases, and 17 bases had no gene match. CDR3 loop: CASTNKVDRVGNEQYF. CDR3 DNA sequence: TGTGCCAGCACCAACAAAGTAGACAGGGTAGGGAACGAGCAGTACTTC.

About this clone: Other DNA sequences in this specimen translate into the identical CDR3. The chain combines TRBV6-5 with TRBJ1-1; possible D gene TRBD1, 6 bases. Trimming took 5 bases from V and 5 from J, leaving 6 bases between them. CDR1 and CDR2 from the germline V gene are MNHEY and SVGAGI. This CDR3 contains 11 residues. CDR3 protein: CASSGTTEAFF. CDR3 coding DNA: TGTGCCAGCAGTGGGACAACTGAAGCTTTCTTT.

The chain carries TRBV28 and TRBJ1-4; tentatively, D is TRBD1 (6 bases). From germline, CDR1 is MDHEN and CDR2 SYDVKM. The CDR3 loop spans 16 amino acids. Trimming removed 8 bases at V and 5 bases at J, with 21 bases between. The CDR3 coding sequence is TGTGCCAGCCACCCCCCGGGGGCCCTTTCAAATGAAAAACTGTTTTTT. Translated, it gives CASHPPGALSNEKLFF.

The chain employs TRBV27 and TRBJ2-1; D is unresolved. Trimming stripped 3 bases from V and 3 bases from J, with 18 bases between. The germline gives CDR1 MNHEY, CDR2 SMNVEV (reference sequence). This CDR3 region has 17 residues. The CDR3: CASSFRSSPPDYNEQFF. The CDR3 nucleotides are TGTGCCAGCAGTTTTCGTTCCAGTCCTCCGGACTACAATGAGCAGTTCTTC.

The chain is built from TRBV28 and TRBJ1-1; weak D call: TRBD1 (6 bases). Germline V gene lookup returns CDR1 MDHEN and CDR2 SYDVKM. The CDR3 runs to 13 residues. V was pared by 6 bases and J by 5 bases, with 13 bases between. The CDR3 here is CASSAGDRTEAFF. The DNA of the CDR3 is TGTGCCAGCAGCGCAGGGGACCGGACTGAAGCTTTCTTT.